A selection of T cell receptor beta chains follows, all from one sample in a study of cytomegalovirus exposure and HLA in healthy donors. Sequencing was performed with immunoSEQ multiplex PCR; in TCRdb, only in-frame clones are kept and a portion is missing. The table lists under 200,000 clones, roughly four fifths of them singletons. Sequenced sample: PBMCs. The receptors shown here come from a woman younger than 30 in good health and CMV-seronegative. Both conserved end residues are part of each CDR3. D genes are given only for firm matches. Only part of the rows carry a size: once, few, many, or a class if the clone is expanded.

J	D	V	size	DNA	CDR3
TRBJ2-2	.	TRBV11-3	.	TGTGCCAGCAGCTTAGCGGGAGCCAACACCGGGGAGCTGTTTTTT	CASSLAGANTGELFF
TRBJ2-1	TRBD2	TRBV6-5	.	TGTGCCAGCAGGGGACCGGGACTAGGTGTGGATGAGCAGTTCTTC	CASRGPGLGVDEQFF
TRBJ1-1	.	TRBV5-4	.	TGTGCCAGCAGCTTGAACCCCGGAGAGGGAACTGAAGCTTTCTTT	CASSLNPGEGTEAFF
TRBJ2-2	.	TRBV12-2	.	TGTGCAAGTCGCTTAGCGTGTTGGGGAGGGAAGAACGGGGAGCTGTTTTTT	CASRLACWGGKNGELFF
TRBJ2-3	TRBD1	TRBV19	once	TGTGCCAGTAGTATGGACAGGGGGCGGTCAGATACGCAGTATTTT	CASSMDRGRSDTQYF
TRBJ2-7	TRBD2	TRBV6-4	.	TGTGCCAGCAGGTTGGGACTAGCGGGAGGCGCCTACGAGCAGTACTTC	CASRLGLAGGAYEQYF
TRBJ2-6	.	TRBV27	.	TGTGCCAGCGGTACCGGGTCTGGGGCCAACGTCCTGACTTTC	CASGTGSGANVLTF
TRBJ2-5	.	TRBV10-3	.	TGTGCCATCAGTGACCACAACGCCCCCCAGGAGACCCAGTACTTC	CAISDHNAPQETQYF
TRBJ2-7	TRBD2	TRBV7-8	.	TGTGCCAGCAGCTTAATGCTAGCGGGACCCTCCTACGAGCAGTACTTC	CASSLMLAGPSYEQYF
TRBJ2-7	TRBD2	TRBV11-2	.	TGTGCCAGCAGCTTACTGCCTAGCGGGAGGGAGCAGTACTTC	CASSLLPSGREQYF
TRBJ2-5	TRBD2	TRBV7-2	.	TGTGCCAGCAGCGGCGGGAGTGGGGGAGAGACCCAGTACTTC	CASSGGSGGETQYF
TRBJ2-1	TRBD2	TRBV27	.	TGTGCCAGCAGCTTACGCACCGGGACTAGCGCCAATGGGGATGAGCAGTTCTTC	CASSLRTGTSANGDEQFF
TRBJ2-1	TRBD2	TRBV30	.	TGTGCCTGGAGGGTGGGGACTAGCAGATACAATGAGCAGTTCTTC	CAWRVGTSRYNEQFF
TRBJ1-5	.	TRBV21-1	.	TGTGCCAGCAGCAGCCGGGACAGGGGGGGGAATCAGCCCCAGCATTTT	CASSSRDRGGNQPQHF
TRBJ1-4	TRBD1	TRBV29-1	.	TGCAGCGTTGAGGGACAGGGTCCTGGGGAAAAACTGTTTTTT	CSVEGQGPGEKLFF
TRBJ2-7	.	TRBV6-1	.	TGTGCCAGCAGGAACTGGACACCTTCTGTAGACGAGCAGTACTTC	CASRNWTPSVDEQYF
TRBJ2-1	.	TRBV6-5	.	TGTGCCAGCACCCCTAGCGAGGAGCAGTTCTTC	CASTPSEEQFF
TRBJ2-7	TRBD1	TRBV28	.	TGTGCCAGCCGGAGGACAGGGGAGGGGGGGGAGCAGTACTTC	CASRRTGEGGEQYF
TRBJ1-1	.	TRBV7-9	few	TGTGCCAGCACCCCCGGTCCGGACACTGAAGCTTTCTTT	CASTPGPDTEAFF
TRBJ2-5	.	TRBV7-7	.	TGTGCTAGCAGCTTAAATCCAACTGCGGAGACCCAGTACTTC	CASSLNPTAETQYF
TRBJ1-4	TRBD1	TRBV4-3	few	TGCGCCAGCAGCCTCACAGGGGTAAAACTGTTTTTT	CASSLTGVKLFF
TRBJ2-5	TRBD2	TRBV30	.	TGTGCCTGGAGTGCCGGATGGACTAGCGGGAGTCTGGAGACCCAGTACTTC	CAWSAGWTSGSLETQYF
TRBJ2-3	TRBD2	TRBV5-1	once	TGCGCCAGCAGCGCTGGCTGGGCTAGCGGGAGGGCCGGCACAGATACGCAGTATTTT	CASSAGWASGRAGTDTQYF
TRBJ2-2	.	TRBV19	.	TGTGCCAGTAGTATAGGGGAGGAGAACACCGGGGAGCTGTTTTTT	CASSIGEENTGELFF
TRBJ1-1	.	TRBV6-5	.	TGTGCCAGCAGCCCGACAGAGAACACTGAAGCTTTCTTT	CASSPTENTEAFF
TRBJ1-4	TRBD1	TRBV10-3	.	TGTGCCATCAGTAACAGTACAGGGGCCAGAAAACTGTTTTTT	CAISNSTGARKLFF
TRBJ2-1	.	TRBV21-1	.	TGTGCCAGCAGCGAGATGGGCACAAAGCAGTTCTTC	CASSEMGTKQFF
TRBJ2-7	TRBD1	TRBV7-9	.	TGTGCCAGCAGCCCTTGGACAGGGGAAAGGAACGAGCAGTACTTC	CASSPWTGERNEQYF
TRBJ2-2	.	TRBV4-3	.	TGCGCCAGCAGACCAGGGACGAACACCGGGGAGCTGTTTTTT	CASRPGTNTGELFF
TRBJ1-3	.	TRBV4-3	.	TGCGCCAGCAGCCAAGATCCCCGACAGGAGTTCTCTGGAAACACCATATATTTT	CASSQDPRQEFSGNTIYF
TRBJ1-1	.	TRBV7-2	.	TGTGCCAGCAGCTTAGCATACGGGACATTGAACACTGAAGCTTTCTTT	CASSLAYGTLNTEAFF
TRBJ2-4	.	TRBV6-5	.	TGTGCCAGCAGTTACAGGGGAGGAGGAAACATTCAGTACTTC	CASSYRGGGNIQYF